Presented here are 31 T cell receptor beta chains from one specimen sequenced in a study of OX40 agonist ivuxolimab in advanced cancers. The protocol was immunoSEQ multiplex PCR, while the TCRdb copy is restricted to in-frame clones and leaves out a portion. The data hold tens of thousands of clones, with 93% observed a single time. The material was CD4+ or CD8+ T cells sorted from blood, obtained in a trial of the OX40 agonist ivuxolimab. These receptor sequences come from an adult with an advanced solid tumor such as melanoma, head and neck, liver or kidney cancer.

CDR3 in amino acids: CASSSLSTYYEQYF. CDR3 sequence (DNA): TGTGCCAGCAGTTCCCTATCCACCTACTACGAGCAGTACTTC. The rearrangement uses TRBV6-5 and TRBJ2-7; D is ambiguous. The CDR3 is made up of 14 amino acids. Trimming removed 4 bases at V and 3 bases at J, with 13 bases between. Germline CDR1 reads MNHEY; CDR2 reads SVGAGI.

The rearrangement links TRBV7-8 to TRBJ1-4, with 7 nucleotides matching TRBD1. V was clipped by 4 bases and J by 8 bases; unmatched bases: 19. Looked up from germline, CDR1 is SGHVS and CDR2 is FQNEAQ. This CDR3 is built from 18 residues. The CDR3, as DNA: TGTGCCAGCAGCTCGCGGACAGGAAAGGAATCCTTGGGGGAAAAACTGTTTTTT. Translated: CASSSRTGKESLGEKLFF.

Only one count was recorded for this clone. The CDR3 DNA reads as TGCGCCAGCAGCCAAGAATGGTCTAGTTGGGTGGAGCAGTTCTTC. This encodes CASSQEWSSWVEQFF. The chain recombines TRBV4-1 with TRBJ2-1; no reliable D call. Trimming took off 0 bases at V and 10 bases at J, with 16 bases between the two ends. The CDR3 length is 15 residues. From germline, CDR1 is MGHRA and CDR2 YSYEKL.

The chain couples TRBV7-9 to TRBJ1-2; possibly TRBD1 for D (5 bases). V lost 5 bases and J lost 4, with 20 bases in between. There are 16 residues in the CDR3. CDR1 is SEHNR, CDR2 FQNEAQ, per germline (reference sequence). The CDR3 DNA follows: TGTGCCAGCAGCCTCAACAGCTACGGGGCTGGCTATGGCTACACCTTC. Translating gives CASSLNSYGAGYGYTF. Full variable domain (remainder filled in from reference TRBV7-9 and TRBJ1-2): DTGVSQNPRHKITKRGQNVTFRCDPISEHNRLYWYRQTLGQGPEFLTYFQNEAQLEKSRLLSDRFSAERPKGSFSTLEIQRTEQGDSAMYLCASSLNSYGAGYGYTFGSGTRLTVV.

The gene calls are TRBV10-3 and TRBJ2-1, with D possibly called TRBD1 or TRBD2 (5 bases each). The CDR3 has 14 amino acids. Germline V lookup: CDR1 ENHRY, CDR2 SYGVKD. Trimming stripped 2 bases from V and 0 bases from J, with 5 bases between. CDR3 DNA: TGTGCCATCAGTGAGGGGGGCTCCTACAATGAGCAGTTCTTC. Translation gives CAISEGGSYNEQFF.

CDR3 sequence: CASSGRDSLSSYEQYF. The CDR3 DNA is TGTGCCAGCAGCGGCCGGGACAGCCTAAGCTCCTACGAGCAGTACTTC. V gene TRBV2 combines with J gene TRBJ2-7; 7 bases align to TRBD1. V shed 6 bases, J shed 0 bases, and the junction held 11 bases outside the gene matches. Looked up from germline, CDR1 is SNHLY and CDR2 is FYNNEI. CDR3 length: 16 amino acids.

This chain connects TRBV7-9 to TRBJ1-1, with D possibly being TRBD1 (5 bases). This CDR3 comprises 13 residues. Deletions cut 5 bases from V and 5 bases from J, with 12 bases between. CDR1 and CDR2 from the germline V gene are SEHNR and FQNEAQ (reference sequence). CDR3 region: CASSPGGRTEAFF. The CDR3 DNA sequence: TGTGCCAGCAGCCCGGGGGGGAGGACTGAAGCTTTCTTT.

The CDR3 DNA reads TGTGCCAGCAGTGAGGTGGGAGAGTACGAGCAGTACTTC. It encodes CASSEVGEYEQYF. The chain couples TRBV25-1 to TRBJ2-7; tentative D call: TRBD2 (5 bases). The germline CDR1 and CDR2 sequences are MGHDK and SYGVNS. Trimming left V 3 bases short and J 4 bases short, with 10 bases between. This CDR3 has 13 residues.

The rearrangement uses TRBV29-1 and TRBJ2-5; D perhaps matches TRBD2 (5 bases). The CDR3 extends over 14 amino acids. Germline-derived CDR1 and CDR2 are SQVTM and ANQGSEA. V lost 2 bases, J lost 1 base, and 11 bases lay in between. CDR3 DNA sequence: TGCAGCGTTGAATCTCACGGGATCCAAGAGACCCAGTACTTC. The encoded protein is CSVESHGIQETQYF.

This rearrangement joins TRBV7-3 to TRBJ2-1; TRBD2 matches at 10 bases. The CDR3 spans 21 residues. Trimming at V came to 2 bases and at J to 6 bases, leaving 22 bases not matched to a gene. The germline V gene has CDR1 SGHTA and CDR2 FQGTGA. CDR3 region: CASSLEHGGTSGNFLSNEQFF. Here the CDR3 DNA reads TGTGCCAGCAGCTTAGAGCATGGCGGAACTAGCGGGAATTTTCTATCCAATGAGCAGTTCTTC.

The rearrangement uses TRBV6-6 and TRBJ1-2; D remains unclear. Trimming shortened V by 7 bases and J by 1 base, and 10 bases separated the two germline ends. In germline, CDR1 is MNHNY, CDR2 SVGAGI (reference sequence). The CDR3 sequence is 13 residues long. CDR3 sequence (DNA): TGTGCCAGCACTTCGGCTCTTAACTATGGCTACACCTTC. Its protein is CASTSALNYGYTF.

The J gene is TRBJ1-3, the V gene TRBV7-9; possibly TRBD1 for D (6 bases). Germline loops: CDR1 SEHNR, CDR2 FQNEAQ (reference sequence). CDR3 length: 15 residues. Trimming cost V 4 bases and J 0 bases, with 10 bases left between them. The CDR3 bases are TGTGCCAGCAGCTATACAGGGCGCTCTGGAAACACCATATATTTT. Amino acid sequence: CASSYTGRSGNTIYF.

The rearrangement links TRBV11-2 to TRBJ2-3; the match to TRBD2 covers 11 bases. The CDR3 runs to 14 residues. Germline V gives CDR1 SGHAT, CDR2 FQNNGV. Trimming removed 8 bases from V and 3 bases from J; junction bases left unmatched: 4. CDR3 amino acids: CASSLAGGTDTQYF. In nucleotides, the CDR3 is TGTGCCAGCTCCCTAGCGGGAGGAACAGATACGCAGTATTTT.

V and J are TRBV9 and TRBJ2-7; a possible D gene is TRBD1 (6 bases). This CDR3 is 17 amino acids long. V dropped 0 bases and J dropped 2 bases, with 18 bases sitting between them. Germline loops: CDR1 SGDLS, CDR2 YYNGEE. CDR3 region: CASSVGSGTRTTYEQYF. CDR3 nucleotides: TGTGCCAGCAGCGTAGGATCCGGGACACGGACAACCTACGAGCAGTACTTC.

V usage is TRBV7-2 and J usage is TRBJ2-3; D is perhaps TRBD2 (5 bases). CDR1 is SGHTA and CDR2 is FQGNSA in the germline V gene. The CDR3 spans 14 residues. V lost 1 base, J lost 4 bases, and 9 bases lay in between. The CDR3 sequence is CASSLGLAADTQYF. The CDR3 DNA follows: TGTGCCAGCAGCTTAGGTCTAGCCGCAGATACGCAGTATTTT.

The chain carries TRBV29-1 and TRBJ1-2; TRBD1 might be the D (6 bases). The V gene's germline CDR1 is SQVTM and CDR2 ANQGSEA. Between the trimmed V and J ends, which lost 6 bases and 4 bases, there was a span of 15 bases. This CDR3 has 13 amino acids. The chain's CDR3 is CSVPRGQSYGYTF. The CDR3 DNA follows: TGCAGCGTCCCAAGAGGACAGTCCTATGGCTACACCTTC.

The rearrangement links TRBV27 to TRBJ2-5; 8 nucleotides line up with TRBD2. Trimming cost V 7 bases and J 1 base; bases outside gene matches: 2. The CDR3 length is 13 residues. Germline V gives CDR1 MNHEY, CDR2 SMNVEV (reference sequence). The CDR3 region has the DNA TGTGCCAGCATCGGGGGGGGCCAAGAGACCCAGTACTTC. This gives the protein CASIGGGQETQYF.

The chain combines TRBV5-5 with TRBJ1-1; D unclear. The CDR3 has 14 residues. The V end was cut by 2 bases, the J end by 4 bases, with 12 bases between. CDR1 SGHKS and CDR2 YYEKEE come from the germline V gene (reference sequence). The CDR3 reads CASSFTDGSTEAFF. The CDR3 coding sequence is TGTGCCAGCAGCTTTACAGATGGGTCCACTGAAGCTTTCTTT.

The chain combines TRBV7-9 with TRBJ2-1; maybe TRBD1 (6 bases). CDR1 is SEHNR, CDR2 FQNEAQ, per germline (reference sequence). Trimming removed 2 bases from V and 10 bases from J, with 18 bases in between. The CDR3 contains 15 residues. The CDR3 nucleotides are TGTGCCAGCAGCTTACGGACAGATGACGCCGGGGAGCAGTTCTTC. Protein: CASSLRTDDAGEQFF.

This sequence joins TRBV5-5 and TRBJ1-5; a weak D match, TRBD1 (5 bases). Trimming removed 4 bases from V and 3 bases from J, with 17 bases in between. Germline CDR1 reads SGHKS; CDR2 reads YYEKEE (reference sequence). CDR3 length: 16 residues. The CDR3 spells CASSPGTTYPNQPQHF. The DNA for the CDR3 is TGTGCCAGCAGCCCCGGGACCACTTACCCCAATCAGCCCCAGCATTTT.

This chain uses TRBV10-3 with TRBJ1-5, with 8 bases that match TRBD1. The CDR3 is 18 residues long. The V gene's germline CDR1 is ENHRY and CDR2 SYGVKD. With 3 bases clipped from V and 11 bases from J, the junction kept 21 bases outside the gene matches. CDR3 in DNA: TGTGCCATCAGTGATACAGGACAGGGTCGCCGACGACTAAACACCCAGCATTTT. It encodes CAISDTGQGRRRLNTQHF.

The J gene is TRBJ1-1, the V gene TRBV27; a possible D gene is TRBD1 (6 bases). There are 13 residues in the CDR3. In germline, CDR1 is MNHEY, CDR2 SMNVEV (reference sequence). Trimming removed 3 bases at V and 7 bases at J, with 12 bases between. Here the CDR3 reads CASSFLQGNEAFF. CDR3 in DNA: TGTGCCAGCAGTTTTTTACAGGGAAATGAAGCTTTCTTT.

The V gene is TRBV7-8, the J gene TRBJ1-2; tentative D call: TRBD1 (5 bases). The CDR3 covers 13 residues. Trimming left V 5 bases short and J 8 bases short, with 15 bases between. CDR1 is SGHVS, CDR2 FQNEAQ, per germline. As DNA, the CDR3 is TGTGCCAGCAGCCCTTACGAGGGGCGAGGCTACACCTTC. This gives the protein CASSPYEGRGYTF.

The chain is built from TRBV19 and TRBJ2-7, with TRBD2 matching 8 bases. The V and J ends lost 5 bases and 2 bases, in that order; junction bases with no gene match: 5. The length of the CDR3 is 14 residues. The germline V gene has CDR1 LNHDA and CDR2 SQIVND (reference sequence). The CDR3 spells CASSLAGGTYEQYF. CDR3 nucleotides: TGTGCCAGTAGTCTGGCGGGAGGAACCTACGAGCAGTACTTC.

The J gene is TRBJ2-7, the V gene TRBV9, with D perhaps TRBD2 (6 bases). The CDR3 totals 11 residues. Trimming shortened V by 3 bases and J by 7 bases, and 8 bases separated the two germline ends. Germline CDR1 SGDLS, CDR2 YYNGEE. CDR3 protein: CASSAGLEQYF. In nucleotides, the CDR3 is TGTGCCAGCAGCGCGGGACTGGAGCAGTACTTC.

The chain combines TRBV4-1 with TRBJ2-1, with 7 bases lining up with TRBD2. Trimming removed 1 base from V and 4 bases from J; junction bases left unmatched: 4. The CDR3 is 15 amino acids. Germline CDR1 is MGHRA and CDR2 is YSYEKL. The DNA for the CDR3 is TGCGCCAGCAGCCAAGTGTGGGGGGGGTACAATGAGCAGTTCTTC. Residues: CASSQVWGGYNEQFF.

This CDR3 is CAWTHGTARTDTQYF. In DNA, the CDR3 is TGTGCCTGGACCCACGGGACGGCCCGCACAGATACGCAGTATTTT. V gene TRBV30 combines with J gene TRBJ2-3, with D perhaps being TRBD1 or TRBD2 (5 bases each). In germline, CDR1 is GTSNPN, CDR2 SVGIG (reference sequence). Trimming shortened V by 4 bases and J by 1 base, and 15 bases separated the two germline ends. This CDR3 comprises 15 residues.

This clone was observed a handful of times. The chain combines TRBV27 with TRBJ1-2; D perhaps matches TRBD1 (5 bases). CDR1 and CDR2 (germline): MNHEY, SMNVEV (reference sequence). The V and J ends lost 4 bases and 0 bases respectively, with 12 bases between them. CDR3 size: 15 residues. This CDR3 reads CASSSRDGTNYGYTF. CDR3 nucleotides: TGTGCCAGCAGTTCCCGGGACGGAACTAACTATGGCTACACCTTC.

CDR3 coding DNA: TGTGCCAGCAGCTTAGGATTCTCTGTGGTTCAGGATGAGCAGTTCTTC. This gives the protein CASSLGFSVVQDEQFF. The genes are TRBV11-3 and TRBJ2-1; D remains ambiguous. The CDR3 is 16 amino acids. The germline CDR1 and CDR2 sequences are SGHNT and YENEEA. With 1 base removed from V and 8 bases from J, the gap between germline ends came to 18 bases. The full variable domain, with the rest looked up from reference TRBV11-3 and TRBJ2-1, is EAGVVQSPRYKIIEKKQPVAFWCNPISGHNTLYWYLQNLGQGPELLIRYENEEAVDDSQLPKDRFSAERLKGVDSTLKIQPAELGDSAVYLCASSLGFSVVQDEQFFGPGTRLTVL.

The chain links TRBV19 to TRBJ2-7, with 7 bases lining up with TRBD1. V lost 8 bases, J lost 2 bases, and 6 bases stayed unmatched. Per germline, CDR1 LNHDA and CDR2 SQIVND (reference sequence). This CDR3 spans 13 amino acids. DNA for the CDR3: TGTGCCAGTGGGGCCGGGACAGCCTACGAGCAGTACTTC. Translation gives CASGAGTAYEQYF.

CDR3 in amino acids: CASSPGTSGGEQYF. DNA of the CDR3: TGTGCCAGCAGCCCCGGGACTAGCGGGGGGGAGCAGTACTTC. The genes are TRBV5-6 and TRBJ2-7; TRBD2 aligns across 15 bases. With V trimmed by 4 bases and J by 7 bases, 3 bases remained unmatched. Germline values: CDR1 SGHDT, CDR2 YYEEEE. The CDR3 covers 14 residues.